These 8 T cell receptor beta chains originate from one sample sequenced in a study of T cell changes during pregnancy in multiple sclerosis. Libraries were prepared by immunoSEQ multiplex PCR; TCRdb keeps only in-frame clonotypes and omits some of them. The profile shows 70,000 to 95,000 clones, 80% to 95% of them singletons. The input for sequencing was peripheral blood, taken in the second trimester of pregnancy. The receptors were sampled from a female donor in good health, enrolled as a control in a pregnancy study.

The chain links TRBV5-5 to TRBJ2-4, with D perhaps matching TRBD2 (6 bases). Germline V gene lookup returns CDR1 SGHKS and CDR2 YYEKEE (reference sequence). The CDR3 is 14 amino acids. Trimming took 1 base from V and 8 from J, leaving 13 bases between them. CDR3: CASSLWQGGDIQYF. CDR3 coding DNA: TGTGCCAGCAGCTTGTGGCAGGGCGGGGACATTCAGTACTTC.

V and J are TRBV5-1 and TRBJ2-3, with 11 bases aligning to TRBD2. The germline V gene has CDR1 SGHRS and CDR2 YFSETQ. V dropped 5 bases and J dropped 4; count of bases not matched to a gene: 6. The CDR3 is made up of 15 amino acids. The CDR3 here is CASRDSGGASDTQYF. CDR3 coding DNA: TGCGCCAGCAGAGATAGCGGGGGGGCGTCAGATACGCAGTATTTT. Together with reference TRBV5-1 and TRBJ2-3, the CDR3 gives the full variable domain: KAGVTQTPRYLIKTRGQQVTLSCSPISGHRSVSWYQQTPGQGLQFLFEYFSETQRNKGNFPGRFSGRQFSNSRSEMNVSTLELGDSALYLCASRDSGGASDTQYFGPGTRLTVL.

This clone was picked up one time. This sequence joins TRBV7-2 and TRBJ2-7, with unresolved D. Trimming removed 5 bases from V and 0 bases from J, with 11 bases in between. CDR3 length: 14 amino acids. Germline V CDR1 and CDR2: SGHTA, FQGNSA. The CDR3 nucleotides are TGTGCCAGCAGCCAGACATTAAACTCCTACGAGCAGTACTTC. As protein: CASSQTLNSYEQYF.

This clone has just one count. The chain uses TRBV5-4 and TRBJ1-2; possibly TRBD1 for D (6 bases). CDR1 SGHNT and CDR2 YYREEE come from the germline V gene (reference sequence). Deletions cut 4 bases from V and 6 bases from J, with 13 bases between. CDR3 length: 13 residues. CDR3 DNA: TGTGCCAGCAGCCCCCCAGGGGCCGATGGCTACACCTTC. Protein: CASSPPGADGYTF.

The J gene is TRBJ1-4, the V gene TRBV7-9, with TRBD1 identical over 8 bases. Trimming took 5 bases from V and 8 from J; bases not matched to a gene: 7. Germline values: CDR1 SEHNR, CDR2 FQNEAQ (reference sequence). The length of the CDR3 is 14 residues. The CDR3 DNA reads TGTGCCAGCAGCCCCGGACAGGGAATAGAAAAACTGTTTTTT. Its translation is CASSPGQGIEKLFF.

CDR3 sequence: CASTPIGHRDYGYTF. The CDR3 DNA follows: TGCGCCAGCACCCCGATTGGACACAGGGACTATGGCTACACCTTC. This chain uses TRBV23-1 with TRBJ1-2; D possibly corresponds to TRBD1 (6 bases). TRBV23-1 is classed as an ORF, of uncertain function. V was trimmed by 7 bases and J by 3 bases, leaving 18 bases between them. The CDR3 has 15 residues.

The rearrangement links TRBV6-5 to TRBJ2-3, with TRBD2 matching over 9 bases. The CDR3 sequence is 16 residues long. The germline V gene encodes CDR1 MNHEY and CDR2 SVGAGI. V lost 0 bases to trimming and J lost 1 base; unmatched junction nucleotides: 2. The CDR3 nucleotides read TGTGCCAGCAGTTACTCGGCTAGCGGGGGCACAGATACGCAGTATTTT. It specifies CASSYSASGGTDTQYF.

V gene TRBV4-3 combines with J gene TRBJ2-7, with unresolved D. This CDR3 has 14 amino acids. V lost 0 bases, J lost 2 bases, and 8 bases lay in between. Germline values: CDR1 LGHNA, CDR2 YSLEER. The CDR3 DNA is TGCGCCAGCAGCCAAGATCGCCAGACCTACGAGCAGTACTTC. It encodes CASSQDRQTYEQYF.